This TCR beta chain was sequenced for a study of cytomegalovirus exposure and HLA in healthy donors. This clone has a single count. PCR used 60 Vbeta primers and 13 Jbeta primers. Assay used: immunoSEQ multiplex PCR; TCRdb lists only in-frame clones, some missing. The table has 150,000 to 200,000 clones, over 70% seen once. CDR3 length equals 12 residues. With 0 bases removed from V and 7 bases from J, the gap between germline ends came to 4 bases. Germline V CDR1 and CDR2: SGDLS, YYNGEE. This rearrangement joins TRBV9 to TRBJ2-2; no clear D gene. The sequence was collected from a boy aged 2-15 years in good health and CMV-seronegative. The sample consisted of PBMCs. CDR3 in amino acids: CASSVVGGELFF. As DNA, the CDR3 is TGTGCCAGCAGCGTAGTCGGCGGGGAGCTGTTTTTT.